This T cell receptor (beta chain) appears in the sequencing data of a study of PD-1 blockade in classical Hodgkin lymphoma (dated by TCRdb to 2019 to 2021). Study-wide context: Nivolumab dosing was 3 mg/kg intravenously every 2 weeks, continuing until either disease progression or unacceptable toxicity. The study used CyTOF and TCR beta sequencing to define a peripheral blood immune signature of response to PD-1 blockade in classical Hodgkin lymphoma.

What the work shows at the level of the full study, not this receptor alone: Baseline diversity similar to that of newly diagnosed patients was observed in trial patients achieving complete response, whereas significantly lower diversity was observed in partial responders and progressors. Lower diversity was seen in patients whose nivolumab began less than 1 year after ASCT, and these patients were left out of later analyses so that immune reconstitution would not confound the results. Baseline TCR diversity was reported to be lower in newly diagnosed patients than in healthy donors and to be lower still in relapsed/refractory patients. CD4+ but not CD8+ TCR diversity rose significantly by C4D1 (p=0.0027 vs p=0.16), most apparent in complete responders (p=0.02). The study was restricted to a single clinical trial cohort, and the causes of repertoire differences, possibly disease activity or prior therapy, were left undefined.

To note about this clone: Its antigen target is currently unknown. No quality values exist for individual bases; no much larger clone is one base distant.

The time point tag for this specimen amounts to: cycle 2 day 1 (C2D1) of nivolumab. Every trial patient had relapsed following autologous stem cell transplantation, and prior brentuximab vedotin exposure was what differed among cohorts A, B and C. A total of roughly 60 patients with relapsed/refractory classical Hodgkin lymphoma made up the trial cohort, and each patient's best overall response was complete response, partial response or progressive disease. Single-agent nivolumab was administered to trial patients in the multi-cohort phase II CheckMate 205 trial. An independent review committee assessed best overall response using the 2007 International Working Group response criteria. Trial PBMCs were collected immediately before nivolumab initiation (C1D1) and during therapy at cycle 2 day 1 and cycle 4 day 1. Peripheral blood was collected in 8 mL Vacutainer Cell Preparation Tubes, from which PBMCs were isolated by centrifugation and then cryopreserved.

Genomic DNA was extracted with the Qiagen DNeasy kit from unsorted PBMCs and from negatively selected CD4+ and CD8+ fractions. Amplification of TCR beta CDR3 regions was done by immunoSEQ multiplex PCR with primers that anneal to V and J segments. A synthetic immune receptor repertoire was used to minimize amplification bias, and any remaining bias was removed computationally after sequencing. Turning to the authors' computational methods: Custom Python scripts were used to quantify repertoire diversity as the Shannon entropy index. The unsorted, CD4+ and CD8+ repertoires were each analyzed separately, with the exception of combined analyses, where CD4+ and CD8+ sequences were merged in silico. A clone was considered expanded if an increase in frequency of at least 2-fold after treatment relative to C1D1 was found, and a pseudocount of 0.5 was applied to clones undetected at baseline. Singleton clones were defined as clones with 0 or 1 copy at C1D1, and non-singleton clones were defined as clones with 2 or more copies. Clones expanded in unsorted samples were assigned a CD4+, CD8+ or unknown annotation through matching of protein sequences in sorted samples from the same patient. Wilcoxon tests on paired samples were used to test changes in diversity from C1D1 to C4D1. The table comes from immuneACCESS by way of TCRdb, which keeps in-frame sequences with V and J called. Part of the clones is missing from these tables; in studies checked, under half for an unresolved V gene and the rest for unknown reasons. V and J calls and clone size are copied from that table; D and trimming were computed from the DNA. In all, the sample holds 8,500 to 14,000 clones, and roughly 79% of those were seen once. The ten top clones hold roughly 5% of the sample.

The receptor was isolated from a human donor with classical Hodgkin lymphoma. The sample consisted of peripheral blood mononuclear cells (PBMCs), taken before the second cycle of nivolumab.

The DNA sequence is as follows: TGTGCCAGCAGCCTCGGACTAGCGGGAGGCGGAGAGACCCAGTACTTC. Protein translation: CASSLGLAGGGETQYF. In this chain, TRBV7-8 is recombined with TRBJ2-5; 14 bases in the middle match TRBD2. The CDR3 goes from the cysteine to the phenylalanine over 16 residues. Of the read, only the CDR3 DNA is kept; its 48 bases are in frame from base 1. After removal of 5 bases from V and 4 bases from J, the junction retains 6 bases not matched to a gene. Reading the germline V gene gives CDR1 SGHVS and CDR2 FQNEAQ.